Following are 20 T cell receptor beta chains from one sample sequenced in a study of T-cell memory formation after mild COVID-19. TCRdb itself ran the 5' RACE reads through MiXCR, one entry per CDR3 protein. Among 450,000 or so distinct CDR3 sequences, about 23% were seen once, and the ten largest hold under 15%. Specimen: PBMCs or a T cell subset sorted from them (not recorded which). The receptors come from an adult woman who had mild COVID-19 (a few samples of this study predate the infection). Cell type and time point are not known.

The J gene is TRBJ2-7, the V gene TRBV27, with 9 bases matching TRBD1. Unmatched junction bases numbered 9, after V lost 2 bases and J lost 7 bases. Germline V gene sequence: CDR1 MNHEY, CDR2 SMNVEV (reference sequence). The CDR3 consists of 15 residues. The CDR3 is CASSLGGQGVWEQYF. The CDR3 DNA follows: TGTGCCAGCAGTTTAGGGGGACAGGGCGTTTGGGAGCAGTACTTC.

The rearrangement joins TRBV11-2 to TRBJ2-7; 9 positions agree with TRBD1. This CDR3 comprises 15 residues. Germline lookup yields CDR1 SGHAT and CDR2 FQNNGV. V trimming: 1 base; J trimming: 3 bases; junction bases outside the gene matches: 4. The CDR3 reads CASSLGGQGRYEQYF. CDR3 DNA: TGTGCCAGCAGCTTAGGCGGACAGGGGCGCTACGAGCAGTACTTC. The full variable domain, completed using reference TRBV11-2 and TRBJ2-7, is EAGVAQSPRYKIIEKRQSVAFWCNPISGHATLYWYQQILGQGPKLLIQFQNNGVVDDSQLPKDRFSAERLKGVDSTLKIQPAKLEDSAVYLCASSLGGQGRYEQYFGPGTRLTVT.

The rearrangement uses TRBV6-6 and TRBJ2-5; D is perhaps TRBD2 (6 bases). Deletions cut 2 bases from V and 2 bases from J, with 12 bases between. This CDR3 is 15 amino acids long. Germline loops: CDR1 MNHNY, CDR2 SVGAGI (reference sequence). Written as DNA, the CDR3 is TGTGCCAGCAGTTACAATGTAGCGGATCAAGAGACCCAGTACTTC. Its protein product is CASSYNVADQETQYF.

The chain carries TRBV7-9 and TRBJ2-6; 7 nucleotides agree with TRBD1. J was trimmed by 0 bases and V by 8 bases; bases with no gene match: 7. Germline V gene lookup returns CDR1 SEHNR and CDR2 FQNEAQ (reference sequence). This CDR3 spans 16 amino acids. The CDR3 sequence: CASQTGLNSGANVLTF. The CDR3, as DNA: TGTGCCAGCCAGACAGGGCTCAACTCTGGGGCCAACGTCCTGACTTTC.

This chain connects TRBV3-1 to TRBJ2-1; D is possibly TRBD1 or TRBD2 (6 bases each). The CDR3 totals 16 residues. Trimming removed 1 base at V and 4 bases at J, with 14 bases between. The germline CDR1 and CDR2 sequences are LGHDT and YNNKEL (reference sequence). The CDR3 DNA reads TGTGCCAGCAGCCAAGTCCCGGGGGCCCCGTACAATGAGCAGTTCTTC. Its translation is CASSQVPGAPYNEQFF.

In its sample, this clonotype was seen a few times. The chain links TRBV5-4 to TRBJ2-2; the D is unclear. CDR1 is SGHNT, CDR2 YYREEE, per germline (reference sequence). The CDR3 has 20 residues. V was cut by 0 bases and J by 0 bases, with 21 bases left in between. The CDR3 region has the DNA TGTGCCAGCAGCTTGGGTTCTGCCAGCGCGGTATTCGCGAACACCGGGGAGCTGTTTTTT. Translating it yields CASSLGSASAVFANTGELFF.

This chain connects TRBV4-3 to TRBJ2-1, with a possible D match to TRBD2 (5 bases). Per germline, CDR1 LGHNA and CDR2 YSLEER. V gave up 5 bases and J gave up 7 bases, with 18 bases separating them. The CDR3 covers 15 residues. CDR3 DNA sequence: TGCGCCAGCAGCTTCGCCCCCGACCGGAGGAATGAGCAGTTCTTC. It yields the protein CASSFAPDRRNEQFF.

J is TRBJ2-7 and V is TRBV27, with a possible D match to TRBD1 (5 bases). The CDR3 contains 14 residues. Trimming stripped 5 bases from V and 0 bases from J, with 11 bases between. The germline V gene encodes CDR1 MNHEY and CDR2 SMNVEV (reference sequence). The CDR3 coding sequence is TGTGCCAGCAGTCGGCAGGGCCCCTCCTACGAGCAGTACTTC. Its translation is CASSRQGPSYEQYF.

V and J are TRBV5-6 and TRBJ1-1; unclear D gene. The CDR3 has 16 residues. Germline V gene data show CDR1 as SGHDT and CDR2 as YYEEEE. Trimming cost V 0 bases and J 1 base, with 13 bases left between them. Here the CDR3 reads CASSLGLGPQNTEAFF. In nucleotides, the CDR3 is TGTGCCAGCAGCTTGGGTTTAGGGCCACAGAACACTGAAGCTTTCTTT.

This rearrangement joins TRBV5-4 to TRBJ1-1, with unresolved D. The CDR3 covers 14 residues. V was shortened by 0 bases and J by 6 bases, with 12 bases between the two germline ends. The germline V gene encodes CDR1 SGHNT and CDR2 YYREEE (reference sequence). The DNA for the CDR3 is TGTGCCAGCAGCTTGGAGGACTTTGGCGCTGAAGCTTTCTTT. Protein: CASSLEDFGAEAFF.

This clonotype has just a few counts. This chain connects TRBV10-3 to TRBJ2-5; 14 nucleotides align to TRBD2. The CDR3 is 17 amino acids. V trimming: 2 bases; J trimming: 1 base; junction bases outside the gene matches: 3. Germline V gene sequence: CDR1 ENHRY, CDR2 SYGVKD. CDR3 DNA sequence: TGTGCCATCAGTGAGCAGGGACTAGCGGGAGCCCAAGAGACCCAGTACTTC. Amino acids: CAISEQGLAGAQETQYF.

This clonotype was counted between two and nine times. The CDR3, as DNA: TGTGCCACCAGCAGAGAGGGCAGCCTTCAAGAGACCCAGTACTTC. Translated: CATSREGSLQETQYF. The chain recombines TRBV15 with TRBJ2-5; D uncertain. The V gene's germline CDR1 is LNHNV and CDR2 YYDKDF (reference sequence). V was trimmed by 0 bases and J by 2 bases, leaving 10 bases between them. This CDR3 region has 15 residues.

The gene calls are TRBV6-2 or TRBV6-3 and TRBJ2-5, with D maybe TRBD2 (6 bases). In germline, CDR1 is MNHEY, CDR2 SVGEGT. The CDR3 totals 17 residues. The V and J ends lost 0 bases and 7 bases respectively, with 21 bases between them. The CDR3 reads CASSYSISSPLGGTQYF. As DNA, the CDR3 is TGTGCCAGCAGTTACTCAATTTCTTCCCCGCTGGGGGGGACCCAGTACTTC.

The gene calls are TRBV7-6 and TRBJ2-7, with 10 bases fitting TRBD2. Germline CDR1 SGHVS, CDR2 FNYEAQ. The CDR3 is made up of 15 amino acids. V dropped 8 bases and J dropped 5; count of bases not matched to a gene: 12. CDR3 sequence reads: CASRKLAGAVHEQYF. The CDR3, as DNA: TGTGCCAGCCGGAAGCTAGCGGGAGCGGTCCACGAGCAGTACTTC.

This clonotype occurred many times. This chain uses TRBV5-1 with TRBJ2-5; unclear D gene. CDR1 and CDR2 from the germline V gene are SGHRS and YFSETQ. With 0 bases removed from V and 4 bases from J, the gap between germline ends came to 10 bases. The CDR3 spans 14 residues. CDR3 DNA: TGCGCCAGCAGCTTGGCCCTGGGTGGAGAGACCCAGTACTTC. As protein: CASSLALGGETQYF.

The rearrangement uses TRBV20-1 and TRBJ2-5; 8 bases agree with TRBD1. This CDR3 is built from 16 residues. J gave up 4 bases and V 6 bases, and 16 bases lay outside the gene matches. Germline values: CDR1 DFQATT, CDR2 SNEGSKA (reference sequence). DNA of the CDR3: TGCAGTGCGACGATACCCCGACAGGGGAGGCGAGAGACCCAGTACTTC. This sequence encodes CSATIPRQGRRETQYF.

V gene TRBV12-3 or TRBV12-4 combines with J gene TRBJ2-4, with no clear D. Trimming left V 7 bases short and J 8 bases short, with 9 bases between. This CDR3 is 11 amino acids long. The CDR3: CASTLEDIQYF. Written as DNA, the CDR3 is TGTGCCAGCACCCTCGAGGACATTCAGTACTTC.

This clonotype was found a few times. This sequence joins TRBV11-2 and TRBJ2-3, with unresolved D. The ends were cut back, 2 bases at V and 3 bases at J, with 15 bases in the middle. CDR1 is SGHAT, CDR2 FQNNGV, per germline. CDR3 length: 16 residues. The CDR3 region is CASSLTGPPGTDTQYF. The CDR3 region has the DNA TGTGCCAGCAGCTTAACCGGCCCCCCCGGGACAGATACGCAGTATTTT.

This clonotype was detected a few times. This chain links TRBV7-9 with TRBJ2-1; D is perhaps TRBD1 (6 bases). Per germline, CDR1 SEHNR and CDR2 FQNEAQ (reference sequence). Trimming pared 5 bases from V and 8 bases from J, leaving 7 bases between. CDR3 length: 11 residues. The CDR3 nucleotides read TGTGCCAGCAGCAAGGGGGATGAGCAGTTCTTC. Its protein product is CASSKGDEQFF.

In its sample, this clonotype was seen a few times. The CDR3 region is CASSLKRDYEQYF. The CDR3 DNA is TGTGCCAGCAGTTTGAAAAGGGACTACGAGCAGTACTTC. The chain combines TRBV27 with TRBJ2-7; no firm D call. Trimming cost V 3 bases and J 3 bases, with 9 bases left between them. Germline loops: CDR1 MNHEY, CDR2 SMNVEV (reference sequence). CDR3 length: 13 residues.